This passage covers 13 T cell receptor beta chains from one sample sequenced in a study of cytomegalovirus exposure and HLA in healthy donors (dated by TCRdb to the late 2010s). Library prep was done by the immunoSEQ multiplex PCR assay. The multiplex PCR relied on a mix of 60 forward primers for TCR Vbeta segments and 13 reverse primers for TCR Jbeta segments. Imported from immuneACCESS, the table was reduced by TCRdb to in-frame sequences with V and J called. These copies leave out some clones; in studies compared against another copy, an unresolved V gene accounts for under half, and the cause of the remainder is not known. This sample lists 100,000 to 150,000 clones; roughly 80% were detected once. The ten biggest clones cover approximately 4% of the sample. Input material: PBMCs. The receptors were gathered from a man aged 18-30 years in good health and CMV-seropositive.

The chain carries TRBV7-2 and TRBJ2-3, with unresolved D. Germline CDR1 is SGHTA and CDR2 is FQGNSA. V was cut by 1 base and J by 6 bases, with 5 bases left in between. CDR3 size: 12 residues. CDR3 protein: CASSLEYDTQYF. CDR3 in DNA: TGTGCCAGCAGCTTAGAATATGATACGCAGTATTTT.

The gene calls are TRBV7-8 and TRBJ1-3, with a possible D match to TRBD1 (6 bases). CDR1 is SGHVS, CDR2 FQNEAQ, per germline. V shed 6 bases and J shed 2 bases, with 14 bases lying between them. This CDR3 is 15 amino acids long. The CDR3 DNA is TGTGCCAGCAGTCGTCAGGGGTCACCTGGAAACACCATATATTTT. This encodes CASSRQGSPGNTIYF.

The chain carries TRBV27 and TRBJ1-2, with 9 nucleotides matching TRBD1. The CDR3 has 15 amino acids. Germline assignment: CDR1 MNHEY and CDR2 SMNVEV (reference sequence). V was clipped by 6 bases and J by 2 bases; unmatched bases: 7. CDR3 sequence: CASRTSGTGNYGYTF. CDR3 coding DNA: TGTGCCAGCAGAACCTCGGGGACAGGGAACTATGGCTACACCTTC.

This clone was counted once. V and J are TRBV5-6 and TRBJ1-2; 7 positions agree with TRBD1. The CDR3 extends over 14 amino acids. V lost 2 bases, J lost 2 bases, and 3 bases stayed unmatched. Germline values: CDR1 SGHDT, CDR2 YYEEEE. DNA of the CDR3: TGTGCCAGCAGCTTTGCAGGGGGGAACTATGGCTACACCTTC. Its protein is CASSFAGGNYGYTF.

Only a few counts were recorded for this clone. This chain uses TRBV9 with TRBJ2-3; a weak D match, TRBD2 (5 bases). CDR3 length equals 16 residues. Per germline, CDR1 SGDLS and CDR2 YYNGEE. Between the trimmed V and J ends, which lost 0 bases and 3 bases, there was a span of 14 bases. CDR3 loop: CASSVGVGSGTDTQYF. The DNA of the CDR3 is TGTGCCAGCAGCGTAGGGGTTGGGAGTGGGACAGATACGCAGTATTTT.

The chain uses TRBV27 and TRBJ2-7; 8 nucleotides line up with TRBD2. V lost 8 bases and J lost 3; bases outside the gene matches: 9. CDR1 is MNHEY, CDR2 SMNVEV, per germline (reference sequence). There are 14 residues in the CDR3. This CDR3 reads CASWPGLVGYEQYF. The CDR3 DNA reads as TGTGCCAGCTGGCCGGGACTAGTGGGCTACGAGCAGTACTTC.

V gene TRBV7-2 combines with J gene TRBJ1-1, with D unresolved. CDR1 and CDR2 from the germline V gene are SGHTA and FQGNSA. Deletions cut 5 bases from V and 1 base from J, with 8 bases between. CDR3 size: 13 residues. The CDR3 DNA follows: TGTGCCAGCAGCGTACAAAGGAACACTGAAGCTTTCTTT. Its translation is CASSVQRNTEAFF.

The V gene is TRBV2, the J gene TRBJ1-6, with 7 bases aligning to TRBD1. The V gene end was trimmed by 4 bases and the J gene end by 14 bases; junction bases not matched to a gene: 11. The CDR3 covers 14 residues. Germline CDR1 SNHLY, CDR2 FYNNEI. The CDR3 sequence: CASSGGGNTGALHF. The CDR3 coding sequence is TGTGCCAGCAGTGGAGGGGGCAATACGGGTGCCCTCCACTTT.

This chain uses TRBV13 with TRBJ2-1; perhaps TRBD2 as D (5 bases). Germline loops: CDR1 PRHDT, CDR2 FYEKMQ (reference sequence). The CDR3 has 13 amino acids. V was trimmed by 4 bases and J by 9 bases, leaving 13 bases between them. The CDR3 spells CASSWRTLGEQFF. DNA for the CDR3: TGTGCCAGCAGCTGGAGGACCCTCGGTGAGCAGTTCTTC.

This sequence joins TRBV4-1 and TRBJ1-1; TRBD1 aligns across 10 bases. The V gene's germline CDR1 is MGHRA and CDR2 YSYEKL. The CDR3 runs 16 residues. V dropped 0 bases and J dropped 4; count of bases not matched to a gene: 5. The CDR3 DNA sequence: TGCGCCAGCAGCCAAGATTCGGACAGGGGGGTCACTGAAGCTTTCTTT. Its translation is CASSQDSDRGVTEAFF.

This chain uses TRBV2 with TRBJ2-7, with D uncertain. The CDR3 length is 12 residues. Germline CDR1 is SNHLY and CDR2 is FYNNEI. The ends were cut back, 6 bases at V and 4 bases at J, with 10 bases in the middle. The CDR3 sequence: CASSLQLYEQYF. The CDR3 DNA is TGTGCCAGCAGCCTACAGCTATACGAGCAGTACTTC.

This clone was seen only a few times. This chain uses TRBV2 with TRBJ2-5; 10 nucleotides agree with TRBD2. This CDR3 comprises 16 residues. J gave up 2 bases and V 8 bases, and 11 bases lay outside the gene matches. The germline V gene encodes CDR1 SNHLY and CDR2 FYNNEI. Here the CDR3 DNA reads TGTGCCAGCCCAAACGAGCGGGAGGGGGGGCAAGAGACCCAGTACTTC. Protein sequence: CASPNEREGGQETQYF.

The V gene is TRBV5-1, the J gene TRBJ1-2, with 7 positions matching TRBD1. From germline, CDR1 is SGHRS and CDR2 YFSETQ. The CDR3 is 15 amino acids. Trimming at V came to 0 bases and at J to 5 bases, leaving 7 bases not matched to a gene. CDR3 coding DNA: TGCGCCAGCAGCTTGGCCGCGGGACAGACATATGGCTACACCTTC. It yields the protein CASSLAAGQTYGYTF.